One and the same sample provided the 16 T cell receptor beta chains below, sequenced in a study of blood T cells in healthy people across ages. Through a sample-barcoded 5' primer and a J-beta primer mix, a second PCR was run for roughly 6 to 12 cycles. TCRdb recomputed calls from the 5' RACE reads with MiXCR, one row per CDR3 protein. The table has fewer than 1.5 million distinct CDR3 sequences, 42% seen once. What was sequenced was blood. These receptors all stem from a woman aged 18-29 years in good health.

The V and J genes are TRBV19 and TRBJ2-3; D is perhaps TRBD2 (6 bases). Germline V gene data show CDR1 as LNHDA and CDR2 as SQIVND (reference sequence). This CDR3 is built from 12 residues. V was trimmed by 9 bases and J by 6 bases, leaving 13 bases between them. The CDR3 spells CASESRGDTQYF. CDR3 nucleotides: TGTGCCAGCGAATCGCGGGGTGATACGCAGTATTTT.

The J gene is TRBJ2-1, the V gene TRBV7-2; D is possibly TRBD2 (6 bases). Trimming stripped 5 bases from V and 9 bases from J, with 11 bases between. Germline loops: CDR1 SGHTA, CDR2 FQGNSA. This CDR3 spans 12 amino acids. CDR3 DNA sequence: TGTGCCAGCAGCCTAATAGCGGTTGAGCAGTTCTTC. As protein: CASSLIAVEQFF.

V and J are TRBV6-5 and TRBJ2-7, with 11 bases matching TRBD2. CDR1 MNHEY and CDR2 SVGAGI come from the germline V gene. This CDR3 has 15 residues. Trimming removed 6 bases from V and 4 bases from J; junction bases left unmatched: 8. The chain's CDR3 is CASRQGLAGGYEQYF. The CDR3 DNA follows: TGTGCCAGCAGACAAGGTCTAGCGGGAGGATACGAGCAGTACTTC.

This clonotype was recorded a few times. V and J are TRBV24-1 and TRBJ2-7; 12 bases align to TRBD1. Losses at the gene ends were 3 bases for V and 1 base for J; bases not matched to a gene: 3. Germline V CDR1 and CDR2: KGHDR, SFDVKD. This CDR3 comprises 16 residues. As DNA, the CDR3 is TGTGCCACCAGTGATACGGGACAGGGGGCTTCCTACGAGCAGTACTTC. As protein: CATSDTGQGASYEQYF.

The chain couples TRBV13 to TRBJ1-2; D may be TRBD1 (5 bases). Germline V gene sequence: CDR1 PRHDT, CDR2 FYEKMQ (reference sequence). This CDR3 has 14 residues. Trimming removed 5 bases from V and 1 base from J, with 11 bases in between. This chain's CDR3 is CASSPTDLNYGYTF. CDR3 nucleotide sequence: TGTGCCAGCAGCCCGACAGACCTTAACTATGGCTACACCTTC.

This clonotype was counted only a few times. The chain recombines TRBV20-1 with TRBJ1-6, with D possibly being TRBD1 (5 bases). Germline values: CDR1 DFQATT, CDR2 SNEGSKA (reference sequence). This CDR3 contains 18 residues. Deletions cut 5 bases from V and 0 bases from J, with 20 bases between. CDR3 amino acids: CSAVRDAPDSSYNSPLHF. The CDR3, as DNA: TGCAGTGCTGTTCGGGACGCACCCGATAGCTCCTATAATTCACCCCTCCACTTT.

The chain couples TRBV3-1 to TRBJ2-3; 10 bases map to TRBD2. V lost 1 base and J lost 14; bases outside the gene matches: 9. Germline V gene lookup returns CDR1 LGHDT and CDR2 YNNKEL (reference sequence). This CDR3 has 14 amino acids. The DNA of the CDR3 is TGTGCCAGCAGCCAAGGTTATCTAGCGGGGGAACCGTATTTT. Amino acids: CASSQGYLAGEPYF.

Remarks on this clonotype: Germline and junction disagree at one end, which may indicate a read error. The V call is TRBV20-1, the J call TRBJ1-5; D is perhaps TRBD1 (5 bases). This CDR3 has 14 amino acids. CDR1 and CDR2 (germline): DFQATT, SNEGSKA (reference sequence). CDR3 region: CSARSRVPNQLQHF. The CDR3 region has the DNA TGCAGTGCTAGAAGCAGGGTCCCCAATCAGCTCCAGCATTTT.

This clonotype was counted only a few times. The gene calls are TRBV24-1 and TRBJ2-3; TRBD2 matches at 11 bases. Germline V gives CDR1 KGHDR, CDR2 SFDVKD. Germline trimming cut 3 bases from V and 4 bases from J; bases unmatched to any gene: 5. The CDR3 runs 16 residues. The CDR3 region is CATSDPLAGGPDTQYF. CDR3 sequence (DNA): TGTGCCACCAGTGATCCCCTAGCGGGGGGACCAGATACGCAGTATTTT.

The chain recombines TRBV11-2 with TRBJ2-1; 8 bases are shared with TRBD2. The CDR3 consists of 15 residues. The germline gives CDR1 SGHAT, CDR2 FQNNGV. The trim removed 7 bases at V and 3 bases at J, leaving 8 bases unmatched. This CDR3 is CASNSGAGGYNEQFF. The CDR3 coding sequence is TGTGCCAGCAACAGTGGTGCGGGGGGCTACAATGAGCAGTTCTTC.

This clonotype was recorded once. Germline and junction disagree at one end, which may indicate a read error. CDR3 in amino acids: CAGSQEGGTDTQYF. CDR3 DNA sequence: TGTGCCGGCAGCCAAGAAGGGGGCACAGATACGCAGTATTTT. The chain is built from TRBV3-1 and TRBJ2-3, with D possibly matching TRBD1 (5 bases). Per germline, CDR1 LGHDT and CDR2 YNNKEL (reference sequence). The CDR3 has 14 amino acids.

The table lists this clonotype with a few counts. The chain carries TRBV12-3 or TRBV12-4 and TRBJ2-3; 10 nucleotides align to TRBD2. This CDR3 is built from 17 residues. After removal of 5 bases from V and 3 bases from J, the junction contained 11 bases not matched to a gene. CDR3 in amino acids: CASSPPPISGRTDTQYF. CDR3 coding DNA: TGTGCCAGCAGTCCCCCCCCGATTAGCGGGAGGACAGATACGCAGTATTTT.

This clonotype was observed a few times. This chain links TRBV15 with TRBJ2-1, with TRBD2 matching 8 bases. There are 14 residues in the CDR3. J lost 1 base, V lost 7 bases, and 3 bases had no gene match. The germline gives CDR1 LNHNV, CDR2 YYDKDF (reference sequence). CDR3 residues: CATKSGGSYNEQFF. The CDR3 region has the DNA TGTGCCACCAAAAGCGGGGGATCCTACAATGAGCAGTTCTTC. Full variable domain (outside the CDR3, taken from reference TRBV15 and TRBJ2-1): DAMVIQNPRYQVTQFGKPVTLSCSQTLNHNVMYWYQQKSSQAPKLLFHYYDKDFNNEADTPDNFQSRRPNTSFCFLDIRSPGLGDTAMYLCATKSGGSYNEQFFGPGTRLTVL.

This chain uses TRBV29-1 with TRBJ1-1; D unresolved. The CDR3 is made up of 13 amino acids. CDR1 SQVTM and CDR2 ANQGSEA come from the germline V gene. Trimming cost V 4 bases and J 1 base, with 10 bases left between them. The CDR3 region is CSVAPQKNTEAFF. Written as DNA, the CDR3 is TGCAGCGTTGCCCCACAGAAGAACACTGAAGCTTTCTTT.

This clonotype was counted only a few times. Written as DNA, the CDR3 is TGTGCCAGCAGCTTGGCTGCAACGGGGACGCAGTATTTT. Amino acid sequence: CASSLAATGTQYF. The rearrangement uses TRBV5-6 and TRBJ2-3; weak D call: TRBD2 (5 bases). Trimming took off 0 bases at V and 9 bases at J, with 11 bases between the two ends. Germline CDR1 reads SGHDT; CDR2 reads YYEEEE. CDR3 size: 13 residues.

J is TRBJ2-7 and V is TRBV4-2; TRBD2 might be the D (5 bases). There are 16 residues in the CDR3. V was clipped by 1 base and J by 1 base, with 14 bases between them. CDR1 is LGHNA, CDR2 YNFKEQ, per germline. The CDR3 nucleotides are TGTGCCAGCAGCCAAGTGAGCGGCAAAACTTCCTACGAGCAGTACTTC. Residues: CASSQVSGKTSYEQYF.